A selection of T cell receptor beta chains follows, all from one sample in a study of neurological immune-mediated disorders. TCRdb re-called the 5' RACE reads through MiXCR, storing one row per CDR3 protein. This sample has about 46,000 distinct CDR3 sequences; 4% to 5.5% occur once, and the top ten carry under 6.5%. The material sequenced was PBMCs. The receptors here all came from a woman aged 55-70 years with multiple sclerosis. The CDR3 runs from the conserved cysteine through the conserved F or W. Fields, in order: J gene, clone size, D gene, V gene, CDR3 DNA, CDR3 protein. A D gene is named only where the DNA matches it firmly. The size entry is marked missing in some rows and otherwise reads once, few, many or a size class.

>TRBJ2-3|many|.|TRBV20-1
TGCAGTGCTAGTATTGGCACAGATACGCAGTATTTT
CSASIGTDTQYF
>TRBJ2-1|many|.|TRBV3-1
TGTGCCAGCAGCCGTCGGGGAGGGGGCAATGAGCAGTTCTTC
CASSRRGGGNEQFF
>TRBJ1-2|.|.|TRBV3-1
TGTGCCAGCAGCCAAGATGGCACGAACTATGGCTACACCTTC
CASSQDGTNYGYTF
>TRBJ2-3|many|.|TRBV10-3
TGTGCCATCAGTGAGGACCGGGTCCCGACAGATACGCAGTATTTT
CAISEDRVPTDTQYF
>TRBJ2-1|many|.|TRBV7-9
TGTGCCAGCAGCTCGACGTCTACCTACAATGAGCAGTTCTTC
CASSSTSTYNEQFF
>TRBJ2-6|many|.|TRBV20-1
TGCAGCGTCCGGAGGCTGTCTGGGGCCAACGTCCTGACTTTC
CSVRRLSGANVLTF
>TRBJ2-5|many|TRBD1|TRBV4-1
TGCGCCAGCAGCCAAGGTGAAGGGGGCTTGGAGACCCAGTACTTC
CASSQGEGGLETQYF
>TRBJ1-1|many|.|TRBV20-1
TGCAGTGCTAGAGATTACCTTATTAAGAGTACTGAAGCTTTCTTT
CSARDYLIKSTEAFF
>TRBJ2-3|few|TRBD2|TRBV20-1
TGCAGTGCCGAGGCGGGCCGGGGGGTCACAGATACGCAGTATTTT
CSAEAGRGVTDTQYF
>TRBJ2-1|few|TRBD2|TRBV7-2
TGTGCCAGCAGCTTATCCACTAGCGGGAGTGTCAATGAGCAGTTCTTC
CASSLSTSGSVNEQFF
>TRBJ2-1|many|.|TRBV29-1
TGCAGCGTGGGGGTCTTTGGACTTCCCAATGAGCAGTTCTTC
CSVGVFGLPNEQFF
>TRBJ2-4|many|.|TRBV14
TGTGCCAGCAGCATGAGCCGTGGGGGTAGAAACATTCAGTACTTC
CASSMSRGGRNIQYF
>TRBJ2-5|few|.|TRBV7-2
TGTGCCAGCAGCCGACCTCCCGGGCAAGAGACCCAGTACTTC
CASSRPPGQETQYF
>TRBJ2-1|many|TRBD2|TRBV20-1
TGCAGTGCTCAGCGGGAGGCGGACTACAATGAGCAGTTCTTC
CSAQREADYNEQFF
>TRBJ2-3|few|.|TRBV5-1
TGCGCCAGCAGCTTGCAGGCAAGCACAGATACGCAGTATTTT
CASSLQASTDTQYF
>TRBJ1-1|many|TRBD1|TRBV5-1
TGCGCCAGCAGCTTATCCGGGACAGGGGAAACTGAAGCTTTCTTT
CASSLSGTGETEAFF
>TRBJ2-3|many|TRBD1|TRBV5-1
TGCGCCAGCAGCCTTTCCCAGGGGGTGAGGAGCACAGATACGCAGTATTTT
CASSLSQGVRSTDTQYF
>TRBJ2-5|many|TRBD2|TRBV20-1
TGCAGTGCTACTAGCATCCTTTCGGGGGGCCAAGAGACCCAGTACTTC
CSATSILSGGQETQYF
>TRBJ2-5|.|.|TRBV20-1
TGCAGTGCTAGTTTCCCGGGTAGAGAGACCCAGTACTTC
CSASFPGRETQYF
>TRBJ2-1|many|TRBD1|TRBV10-1
TGCGCCAGCAGTAATATCCCGGGACAGGGGGCACATGAGCAGTTCTTC
CASSNIPGQGAHEQFF
>TRBJ2-5|.|.|TRBV20-1
TGCAGTGCTAGCGTCCCCTTACAGACCCAGTACTTC
CSASVPLQTQYF
>TRBJ2-3|many|.|TRBV5-1
TGCGCCAGCAGGGACGTCAACTCAGATACGCAGTATTTT
CASRDVNSDTQYF